Presented here are 16 T cell receptor beta chains from one specimen sequenced in a study of molecular identifiers for immune sequencing clone quantification. A single record per CDR3 protein comes from TCRdb applying MiXCR to the PCR reads. This table holds more than 70,000 distinct CDR3 sequences, around 20% found once. Sequences were obtained from naive CD8+ T cells from blood, with Jurkat cell RNA spiked in. As to subset: FACS-sorted CD8+CD4-CCR7+CD45RA+ naive T cells. All receptors come from a human donor in good health. Some libraries in this study had Jurkat cell RNA spiked in.

The sample holds many counts of this clonotype. The rearrangement joins TRBV7-9 to TRBJ1-1; the D is unclear. The germline V gene has CDR1 SEHNR and CDR2 FQNEAQ (reference sequence). This CDR3 is built from 14 residues. Between the trimmed V and J ends, which lost 4 bases and 7 bases, there was a span of 16 bases. The CDR3 coding sequence is TGTGCCAGCAGCTCGACGGGCCGGACTTTTGAAGCTTTCTTT. Its translation: CASSSTGRTFEAFF.

This clonotype has just a few counts. This chain links TRBV20-1 with TRBJ2-2; D uncertain. Germline V gene lookup returns CDR1 DFQATT and CDR2 SNEGSKA (reference sequence). The CDR3 sequence is 14 residues long. Trimming pared 3 bases from V and 3 bases from J, leaving 11 bases between. CDR3 in amino acids: CSAREIIDTGELFF. For the CDR3, the DNA is TGCAGTGCTAGGGAGATTATAGACACCGGGGAGCTGTTTTTT.

This clonotype was recorded a few times. V gene TRBV11-2 combines with J gene TRBJ2-6; D is perhaps TRBD1 (6 bases). V lost 4 bases and J 4 bases, leaving 17 bases between the germline ends. The CDR3 spans 17 residues. Germline V lookup: CDR1 SGHAT, CDR2 FQNNGV. DNA for the CDR3: TGTGCCAGCAGCTCCAGTAACAGGGTGGCCGGGGCCAACGTCCTGACTTTC. Residues: CASSSSNRVAGANVLTF.

As regards this clonotype: A much larger clone differs from this one at a single base, so this may be a read error. The CDR3 nucleotides are TGCGCCAGCAGCCAATATCACAGGGCGCTCTTTGGGAATGAGCAGTTCTTC. This encodes CASSQYHRALFGNEQFF. The chain recombines TRBV4-3 with TRBJ2-1; D is perhaps TRBD1 (6 bases). Trimming stripped 2 bases from V and 7 bases from J, with 21 bases between. The CDR3 extends over 17 amino acids. The germline V gene encodes CDR1 LGHNA and CDR2 YSLEER.

This clonotype occurred once. A much larger clonotype is one base distant, so this may be a read error. The chain recombines TRBV27 with TRBJ1-1, with unresolved D. The germline V gene encodes CDR1 MNHEY and CDR2 SMNVEV (reference sequence). V lost 2 bases to trimming and J lost 8 bases, with 9 bases between them. The CDR3 is 12 residues long. This CDR3 reads CASSLVGSEAFF. The CDR3 region has the DNA TGTGCCAGCAGTTTAGTTGGTTCAGAAGCTTTCTTT.

In this sample, this clonotype turned up many times. The chain has TRBV28 and TRBJ2-7; 9 bases are a match to TRBD1. Per germline, CDR1 MDHEN and CDR2 SYDVKM. The CDR3 contains 16 residues. With V trimmed by 5 bases and J by 4 bases, 12 bases remained unmatched. The CDR3 protein is CASSDDPGTGLYEQYF. The CDR3 coding sequence is TGTGCCAGCAGTGATGACCCCGGGACAGGGTTATACGAGCAGTACTTC. Looking up the rest from reference TRBV28 and TRBJ2-7 gives the full variable domain: DVKVTQSSRYLVKRTGEKVFLECVQDMDHENMFWYRQDPGLGLRLIYFSYDVKMKEKGDIPEGYSVSREKKERFSLILESASTNQTSMYLCASSDDPGTGLYEQYFGPGTRLTVT.

This chain joins TRBV11-2 and TRBJ1-5, with a tentative D call TRBD1 (5 bases). The V and J ends lost 5 bases and 2 bases respectively, with 13 bases between them. CDR3 size: 15 residues. Germline V gives CDR1 SGHAT, CDR2 FQNNGV. The CDR3 sequence: CASSRSGGGNQPQHF. CDR3 nucleotide sequence: TGTGCCAGCAGCCGCTCCGGGGGTGGCAATCAGCCCCAGCATTTT.

V usage is TRBV20-1 and J usage is TRBJ1-5; 7 bases are a match to TRBD1. Germline loops: CDR1 DFQATT, CDR2 SNEGSKA (reference sequence). Trimming removed 2 bases from V and 0 bases from J; junction bases left unmatched: 10. The CDR3 loop spans 17 amino acids. The CDR3 here is CSARTLGGDYSNQPQHF. The CDR3 nucleotides are TGCAGTGCTAGAACGCTAGGGGGCGACTATAGCAATCAGCCCCAGCATTTT.

This clonotype was observed a handful of times. A much larger clone differs from this one at a single base, so this may be a read error. No conserved phenylalanine or tryptophan is present at the end of the CDR3, so a read error is the likely explanation. J is TRBJ2-7 and V is TRBV5-1, with D possibly TRBD2 on 6 matching bases. CDR3 size: 11 residues. The ends were cut back, 6 bases at V and 7 bases at J, with 11 bases in the middle. CDR1 SGHRS and CDR2 YFSETQ come from the germline V gene. In nucleotides, the CDR3 is TGCGCCAGCACCGGCGGGAAAGAGCAGTACCTC. As protein: CASTGGKEQYL.

This clonotype was counted only a few times. The chain joins TRBV4-3 to TRBJ1-5; TRBD1 is a possible D gene (6 bases). This CDR3 comprises 16 residues. Trimming pared 0 bases from V and 4 bases from J, leaving 13 bases between. Looked up from germline, CDR1 is LGHNA and CDR2 is YSLEER. CDR3 sequence: CASSQDTGMGNQPQHF. Written as DNA, the CDR3 is TGCGCCAGCAGCCAAGACACAGGGATGGGGAATCAGCCCCAGCATTTT.

This clonotype was counted only a few times. V and J are TRBV19 and TRBJ1-4, with D uncertain. The CDR3 extends over 11 amino acids. V was pared by 3 bases and J by 13 bases, with 9 bases between. Looked up from germline, CDR1 is LNHDA and CDR2 is SQIVND (reference sequence). CDR3 in DNA: TGTGCCAGTAGTATGGGAAATGGACTGTTTTTT. Translating gives CASSMGNGLFF.

This clonotype was picked up many times. The chain links TRBV7-9 to TRBJ2-7, with D possibly being TRBD1 (6 bases). From germline, CDR1 is SEHNR and CDR2 FQNEAQ (reference sequence). Trimming cost V 6 bases and J 6 bases, with 12 bases left between them. This CDR3 is 12 amino acids long. CDR3 in amino acids: CASSTDRSEQYF. In DNA, the CDR3 is TGTGCCAGCAGTACCGACAGGTCCGAGCAGTACTTC.

This clonotype was counted a single time. Just one base apart from a much larger clone, this may be a read error. This sequence joins TRBV6-5 and TRBJ2-7; D gene uncertain. The CDR3 runs 10 residues. Per the germline V gene, CDR1 is MNHEY and CDR2 is SVGAGI. The CDR3 here is CAGSYPEQYF. The CDR3 region has the DNA TGTGCCGGCAGTTACCCGGAGCAGTACTTC.

In this sample, this clonotype turned up many times. The CDR3 DNA reads as TGCAGTGCTAGAGATCAATTCGGACGGGCAGATACGCAGTATTTT. Its protein product is CSARDQFGRADTQYF. The chain joins TRBV20-1 to TRBJ2-3, with unresolved D. CDR3 size: 15 residues. Trimming left V 0 bases short and J 4 bases short, with 14 bases between. CDR1 and CDR2 (germline): DFQATT, SNEGSKA (reference sequence).

Of note for this clonotype: Being one base from a much bigger clone, this may be a read error. The genes are TRBV7-3 and TRBJ2-3, with D perhaps TRBD2 (6 bases). CDR3 length: 15 residues. The germline V and J ends were trimmed by 2 bases and 4 bases, with 13 bases remaining between them. CDR1 and CDR2 (germline): SGHTA, FQGTGA. This CDR3 reads CASSLLEGGADTQYF. The CDR3, as DNA: TGTGCCAGCAGCTTATTGGAAGGAGGGGCAGATACGCAGTATTTT. Based on the CDR3 plus reference TRBV7-3 and TRBJ2-3, the full variable domain is GAGVSQTPSNKVTEKGKYVELRCDPISGHTALYWYRQSLGQGPEFLIYFQGTGAADDSGLPNDRFFAVRPEGSVSTLKIQRTERGDSAVYLCASSLLEGGADTQYFGPGTRLTVL.

A note on this clonotype: A much larger clone sits a single nucleotide away, making a read error possible. The chain couples TRBV11-2 to TRBJ2-2; possibly TRBD2 for D (6 bases). CDR1 and CDR2 from the germline V gene are SGHAT and FQNNGV. This CDR3 comprises 14 residues. Trimming pared 1 base from V and 6 bases from J, leaving 9 bases between. The CDR3, as DNA: TGTGCCAGCAGCTTAGGTTGGGGGGCCGGGGAGCTGTTTTTT. Encoded protein: CASSLGWGAGELFF.